This T cell receptor (beta chain) emerged from a study of CD8+ T cells in alopecia areata. The ends lost 7 bases at V and 7 bases at J; junction bases unmatched: 14. Per the germline V gene, CDR1 is SQVTM and CDR2 is ANQGSEA. The CDR3 spans 14 residues. Treatment here: oral pan-JAK inhibitor, 5-10 mg twice daily. Alopecia areata patients provided lesional scalp punch biopsies and peripheral blood. RNA extraction was followed by reverse transcription into cDNA, which acted as the sequencing template. TCRdb's copy holds only in-frame clones and misses some; the assay was immunoSEQ multiplex PCR. Of fewer than 250,000 clones listed, roughly three fifths were seen once; the top ten hold roughly 0.71%.

The source was CD4+ T cells sorted from blood, collected at week 4, from a patient treated with tofacitinib. The chain combines TRBV29-1 with TRBJ2-7, with 9 positions matching TRBD2. The source is a human donor with alopecia areata. CDR3 nucleotide sequence: TGCAGCGGGCTAGTGGCGGGAGGGCCGGGGGAGCAGTACTTC. Its translation is CSGLVAGGPGEQYF.